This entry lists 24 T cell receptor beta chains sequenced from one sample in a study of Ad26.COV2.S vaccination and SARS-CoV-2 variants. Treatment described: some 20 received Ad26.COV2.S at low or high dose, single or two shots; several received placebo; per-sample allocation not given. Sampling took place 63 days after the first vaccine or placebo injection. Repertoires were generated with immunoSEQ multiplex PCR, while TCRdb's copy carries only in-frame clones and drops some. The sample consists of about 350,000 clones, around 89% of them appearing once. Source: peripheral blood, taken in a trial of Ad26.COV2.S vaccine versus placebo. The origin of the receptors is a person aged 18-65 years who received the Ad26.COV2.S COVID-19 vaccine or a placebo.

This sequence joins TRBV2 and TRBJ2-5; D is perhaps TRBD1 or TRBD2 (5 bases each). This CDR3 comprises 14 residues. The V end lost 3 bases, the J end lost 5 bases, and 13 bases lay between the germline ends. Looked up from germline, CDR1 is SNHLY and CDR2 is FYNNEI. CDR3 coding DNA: TGTGCCAGCAGTGACGGGGCCGGTGAGGAGACCCAGTACTTC. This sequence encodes CASSDGAGEETQYF.

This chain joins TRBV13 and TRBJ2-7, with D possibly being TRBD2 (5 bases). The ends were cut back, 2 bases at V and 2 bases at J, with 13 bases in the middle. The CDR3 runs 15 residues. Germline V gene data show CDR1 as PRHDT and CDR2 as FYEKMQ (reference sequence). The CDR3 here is CASSLSGSATYEQYF. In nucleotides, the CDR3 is TGTGCCAGCAGCTTATCGGGTAGCGCTACCTACGAGCAGTACTTC.

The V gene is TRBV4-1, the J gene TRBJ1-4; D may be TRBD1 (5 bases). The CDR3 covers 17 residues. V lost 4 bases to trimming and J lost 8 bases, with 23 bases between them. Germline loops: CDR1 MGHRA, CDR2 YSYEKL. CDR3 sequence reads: CASSRTTDGGWMEKLFF. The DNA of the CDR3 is TGCGCCAGCAGCCGGACCACAGACGGGGGTTGGATGGAAAAACTGTTTTTT.

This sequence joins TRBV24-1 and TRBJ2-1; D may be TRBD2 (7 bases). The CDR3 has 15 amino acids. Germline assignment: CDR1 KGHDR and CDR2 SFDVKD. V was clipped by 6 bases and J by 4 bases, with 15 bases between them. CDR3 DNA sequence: TGTGCCACCAGTCACGCGGGGGCGGGGTACAATGAGCAGTTCTTC. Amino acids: CATSHAGAGYNEQFF.

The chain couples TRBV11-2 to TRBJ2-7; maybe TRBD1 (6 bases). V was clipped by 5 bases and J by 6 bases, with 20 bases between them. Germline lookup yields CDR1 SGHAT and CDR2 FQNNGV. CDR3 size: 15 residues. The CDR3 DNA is TGTGCCAGCAGCCGCGAACAGGGATTTTACGGCGAGCAGTACTTC. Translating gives CASSREQGFYGEQYF.

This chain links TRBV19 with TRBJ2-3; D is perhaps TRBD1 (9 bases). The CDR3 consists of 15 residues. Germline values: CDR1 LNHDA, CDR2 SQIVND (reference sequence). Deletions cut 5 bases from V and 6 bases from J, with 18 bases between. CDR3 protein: CASSHRGREVDTQYF. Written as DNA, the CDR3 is TGTGCCAGTAGTCACAGGGGGCGGGAGGTGGATACGCAGTATTTT. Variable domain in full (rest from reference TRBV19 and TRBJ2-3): DGGITQSPKYLFRKEGQNVTLSCEQNLNHDAMYWYRQDPGQGLRLIYYSQIVNDFQKGDIAEGYSVSREKKESFPLTVTSAQKNPTAFYLCASSHRGREVDTQYFGPGTRLTVL.

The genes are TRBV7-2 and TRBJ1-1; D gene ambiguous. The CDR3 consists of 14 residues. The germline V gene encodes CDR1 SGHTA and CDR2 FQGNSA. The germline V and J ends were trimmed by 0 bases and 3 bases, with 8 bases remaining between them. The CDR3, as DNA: TGTGCCAGCAGCTTAGCTGGGAAATACACTGAAGCTTTCTTT. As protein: CASSLAGKYTEAFF.

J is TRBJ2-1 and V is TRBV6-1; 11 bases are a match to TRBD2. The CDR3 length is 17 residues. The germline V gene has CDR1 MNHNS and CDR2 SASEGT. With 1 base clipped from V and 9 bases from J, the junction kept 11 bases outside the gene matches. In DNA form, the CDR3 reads TGTGCCAGCAGTGAAGAGGGACTAGCGGTTCTTAGGCGTGAGCAGTTCTTC. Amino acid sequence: CASSEEGLAVLRREQFF.

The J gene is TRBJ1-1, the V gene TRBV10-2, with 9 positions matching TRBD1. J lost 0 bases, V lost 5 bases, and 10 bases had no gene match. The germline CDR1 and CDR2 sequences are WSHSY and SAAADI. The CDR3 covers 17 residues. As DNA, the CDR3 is TGCGCCAGCAGTTCACAGGGGGCGAGAGTCATGAACACTGAAGCTTTCTTT. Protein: CASSSQGARVMNTEAFF.

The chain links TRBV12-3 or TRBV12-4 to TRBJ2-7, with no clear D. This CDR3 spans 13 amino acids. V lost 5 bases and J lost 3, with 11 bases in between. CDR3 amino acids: CASSPRTVYEQYF. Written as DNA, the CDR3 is TGTGCCAGCAGTCCGCGGACCGTCTACGAGCAGTACTTC.

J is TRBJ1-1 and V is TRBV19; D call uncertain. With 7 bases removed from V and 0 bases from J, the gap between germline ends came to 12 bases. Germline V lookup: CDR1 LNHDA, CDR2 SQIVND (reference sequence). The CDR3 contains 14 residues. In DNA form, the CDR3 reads TGTGCCAGTATAAGGAGGGAAGTGAACACTGAAGCTTTCTTT. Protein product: CASIRREVNTEAFF.

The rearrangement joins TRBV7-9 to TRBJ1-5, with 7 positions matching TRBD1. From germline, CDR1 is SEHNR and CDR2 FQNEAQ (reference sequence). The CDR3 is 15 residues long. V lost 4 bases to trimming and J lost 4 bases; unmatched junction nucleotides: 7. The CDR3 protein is CASSSAGTANQPQHF. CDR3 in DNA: TGTGCCAGCAGCTCGGCCGGGACAGCAAATCAGCCCCAGCATTTT. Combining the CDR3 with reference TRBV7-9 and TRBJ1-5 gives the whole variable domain DTGVSQNPRHKITKRGQNVTFRCDPISEHNRLYWYRQTLGQGPEFLTYFQNEAQLEKSRLLSDRFSAERPKGSFSTLEIQRTEQGDSAMYLCASSSAGTANQPQHFGDGTRLSIL.

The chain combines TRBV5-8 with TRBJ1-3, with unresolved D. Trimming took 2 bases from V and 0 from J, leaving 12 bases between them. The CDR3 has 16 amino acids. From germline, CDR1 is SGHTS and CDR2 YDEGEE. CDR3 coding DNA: TGTGCCAGCAGCTTTGAGGGCCTGCACTCTGGAAACACCATATATTTT. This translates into CASSFEGLHSGNTIYF.

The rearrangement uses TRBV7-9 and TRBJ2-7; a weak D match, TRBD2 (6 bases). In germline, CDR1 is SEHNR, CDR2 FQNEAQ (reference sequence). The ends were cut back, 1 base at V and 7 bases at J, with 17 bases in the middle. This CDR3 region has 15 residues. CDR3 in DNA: TGTGCCAGCAGCTTAGGACTGGGGAGGTTACGGGAGCAGTACTTC. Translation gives CASSLGLGRLREQYF.

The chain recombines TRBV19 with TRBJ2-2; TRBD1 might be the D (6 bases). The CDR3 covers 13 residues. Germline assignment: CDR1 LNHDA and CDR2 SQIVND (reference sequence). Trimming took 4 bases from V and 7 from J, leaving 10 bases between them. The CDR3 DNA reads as TGTGCCAGTAGTACCCAGGGGTTCGGGGAGCTGTTTTTT. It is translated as CASSTQGFGELFF.

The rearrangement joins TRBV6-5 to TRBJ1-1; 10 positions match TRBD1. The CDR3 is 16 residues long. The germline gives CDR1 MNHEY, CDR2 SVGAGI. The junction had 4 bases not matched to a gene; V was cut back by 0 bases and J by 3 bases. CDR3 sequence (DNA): TGTGCCAGCAGTTACTCAGACAGGGGGCCGTACACTGAAGCTTTCTTT. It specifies CASSYSDRGPYTEAFF.

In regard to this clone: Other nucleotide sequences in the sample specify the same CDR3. The CDR3, as DNA: TGTGCCAGCAGCTTAGCTGGGGAGACCCAGTACTTC. It yields the protein CASSLAGETQYF. The chain employs TRBV7-9 and TRBJ2-5; D unclear. Per germline, CDR1 SEHNR and CDR2 FQNEAQ (reference sequence). The CDR3 consists of 12 residues. Trimming took off 0 bases at V and 5 bases at J, with 4 bases between the two ends.

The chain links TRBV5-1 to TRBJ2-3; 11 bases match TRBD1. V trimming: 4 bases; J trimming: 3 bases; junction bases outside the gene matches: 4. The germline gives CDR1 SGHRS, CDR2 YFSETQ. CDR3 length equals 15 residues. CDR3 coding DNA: TGCGCCAGCAGCCGGACAGGGGGCTGGACAGATACGCAGTATTTT. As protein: CASSRTGGWTDTQYF.

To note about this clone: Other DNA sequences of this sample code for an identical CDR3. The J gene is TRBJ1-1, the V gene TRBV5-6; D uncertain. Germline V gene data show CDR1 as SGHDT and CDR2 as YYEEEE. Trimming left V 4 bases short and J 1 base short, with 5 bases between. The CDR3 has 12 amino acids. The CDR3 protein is CASSLRNTEAFF. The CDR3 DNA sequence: TGTGCCAGCAGCCTCAGGAACACTGAAGCTTTCTTT. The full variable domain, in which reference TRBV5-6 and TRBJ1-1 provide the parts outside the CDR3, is DAGVTQSPTHLIKTRGQQVTLRCSPKSGHDTVSWYQQALGQGPQFIFQYYEEEERQRGNFPDRFSGHQFPNYSSELNVNALLLGDSALYLCASSLRNTEAFFGQGTRLTVV.

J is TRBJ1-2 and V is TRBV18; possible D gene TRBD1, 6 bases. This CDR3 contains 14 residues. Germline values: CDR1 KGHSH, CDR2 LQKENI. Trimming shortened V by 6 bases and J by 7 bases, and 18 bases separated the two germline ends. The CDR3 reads CASSQGHPSPGYTF. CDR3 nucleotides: TGTGCCAGCTCGCAGGGACACCCGAGCCCTGGCTACACCTTC.

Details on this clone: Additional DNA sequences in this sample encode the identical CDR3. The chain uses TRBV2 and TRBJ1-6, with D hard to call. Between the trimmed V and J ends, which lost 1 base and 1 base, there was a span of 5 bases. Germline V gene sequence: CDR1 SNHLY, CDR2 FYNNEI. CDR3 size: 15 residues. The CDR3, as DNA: TGTGCCAGCAGTGAAGTGGGATCCTATAATTCACCCCTCCACTTT. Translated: CASSEVGSYNSPLHF.

CDR3 DNA: TGTGCCAGCAGACCAAGCCCGGGACAGGGGATCTATGGCTACACCTTC. Translating it yields CASRPSPGQGIYGYTF. The chain has TRBV5-4 and TRBJ1-2, with 10 bases lining up with TRBD1. V shed 5 bases and J 4 bases; nucleotides not matched to a gene: 11. This CDR3 is built from 16 residues. CDR1 SGHNT and CDR2 YYREEE come from the germline V gene (reference sequence).

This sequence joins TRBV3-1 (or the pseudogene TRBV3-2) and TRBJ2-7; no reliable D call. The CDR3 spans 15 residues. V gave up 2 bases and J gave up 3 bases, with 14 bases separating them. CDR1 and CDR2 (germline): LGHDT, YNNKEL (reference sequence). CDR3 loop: CASSQLPDGDYEQYF. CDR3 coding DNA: TGTGCCAGCAGCCAACTGCCGGATGGAGACTACGAGCAGTACTTC.

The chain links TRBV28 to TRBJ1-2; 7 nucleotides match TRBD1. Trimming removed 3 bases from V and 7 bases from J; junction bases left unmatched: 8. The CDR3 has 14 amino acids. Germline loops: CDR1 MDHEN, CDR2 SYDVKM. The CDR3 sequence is CASSFGTGVGGYTF. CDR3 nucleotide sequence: TGTGCCAGCAGTTTCGGCACAGGGGTTGGTGGCTACACCTTC.